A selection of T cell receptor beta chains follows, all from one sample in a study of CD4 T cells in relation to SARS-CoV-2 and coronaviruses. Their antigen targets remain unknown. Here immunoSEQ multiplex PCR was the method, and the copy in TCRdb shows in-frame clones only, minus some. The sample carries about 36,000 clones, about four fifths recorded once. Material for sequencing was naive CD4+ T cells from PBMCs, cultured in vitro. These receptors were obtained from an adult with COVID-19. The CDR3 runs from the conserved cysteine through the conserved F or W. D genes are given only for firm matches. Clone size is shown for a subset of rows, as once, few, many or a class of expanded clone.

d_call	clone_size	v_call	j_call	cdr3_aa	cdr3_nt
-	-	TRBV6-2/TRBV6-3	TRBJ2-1	CASSYGYNEQFF	TGTGCCAGCAGTTACGGTTACAATGAGCAGTTCTTC
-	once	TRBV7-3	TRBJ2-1	CASSLRREQFF	TGTGCCAGCAGCTTAAGGCGGGAGCAGTTCTTC
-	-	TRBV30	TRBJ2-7	CARTVTRKDYEQYF	TGTGCTCGGACGGTTACTCGTAAGGACTACGAGCAGTACTTC
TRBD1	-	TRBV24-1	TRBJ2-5	CATSGRDRGETQYF	TGTGCCACCAGTGGAAGGGACAGGGGCGAGACCCAGTACTTC
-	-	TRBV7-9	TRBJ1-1	CASSLVVGDTEAFF	TGTGCCAGCAGCTTAGTAGTCGGGGACACTGAAGCTTTCTTT
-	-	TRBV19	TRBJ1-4	CASSIQGANEKLFF	TGTGCCAGTAGTATCCAGGGTGCTAATGAAAAACTGTTTTTT
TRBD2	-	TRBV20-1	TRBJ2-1	CSASDAGGRGEQFF	TGCAGTGCTAGTGATGCGGGAGGCCGGGGTGAGCAGTTCTTC
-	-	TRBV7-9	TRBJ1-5	CASSLTGSDNQPQHF	TGTGCCAGCAGCTTAACAGGGTCTGACAATCAGCCCCAGCATTTT
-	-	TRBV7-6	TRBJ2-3	CASSWERGTDTQYF	TGTGCCAGCAGCTGGGAGAGGGGCACAGATACGCAGTATTTT
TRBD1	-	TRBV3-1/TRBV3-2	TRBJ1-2	CASSPGQGGYGYTF	TGTGCCAGCAGCCCCGGACAGGGCGGCTATGGCTACACCTTC
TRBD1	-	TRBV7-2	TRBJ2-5	CASSPDRAAETQYF	TGTGCCAGCAGCCCAGACAGGGCCGCAGAGACCCAGTACTTC
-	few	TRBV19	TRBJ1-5	CASSIWTDSYQPQHF	TGTGCCAGTAGTATTTGGACAGACTCCTATCAGCCCCAGCATTTT
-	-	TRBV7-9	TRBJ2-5	CASRARLETQYF	TGTGCCAGCAGGGCCAGGCTCGAGACCCAGTACTTC
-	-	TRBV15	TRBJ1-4	CATREAGVRDEKLFF	TGTGCCACCAGAGAGGCAGGGGTACGGGATGAAAAACTGTTTTTT
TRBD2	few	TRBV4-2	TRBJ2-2	CASSSRTSGSRDTGELFF	TGTGCCAGCAGCTCACGGACTAGCGGGAGCAGAGACACCGGGGAGCTGTTTTTT
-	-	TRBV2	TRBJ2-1	CASSGRGYEQFF	TGTGCCAGCAGTGGTAGGGGCTATGAGCAGTTCTTC
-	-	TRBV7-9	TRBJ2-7	CASSLQTLREQYF	TGTGCCAGCAGCTTACAGACCCTCCGCGAGCAGTACTTC
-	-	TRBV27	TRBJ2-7	CASSLSVGVGYEQYF	TGTGCCAGCAGTTTATCGGTCGGGGTTGGCTACGAGCAGTACTTC